The clone carrying this T cell receptor beta chain was counted between two and nine times. What it recognizes is unknown. This sample was included in a study of Ad26.COV2.S vaccination and SARS-CoV-2 variants. The study, taken as a whole, reports: Placebo recipients had lower spike-specific TCR breadth than vaccine recipients.

TCRdb's table, derived via immunoSEQ multiplex PCR, lists solely in-frame clones and lacks some. The sample lists about 98,000 clones, over 70% occurring once. This CDR3 comprises 13 residues. V shed 2 bases and J shed 4 bases, with 8 bases lying between them. Germline CDR1 reads MNHEY; CDR2 reads SVGEGT. The starting material was peripheral blood, obtained after recovery from COVID-19. The chain recombines TRBV6-2 or TRBV6-3 with TRBJ1-1, with a weak D call TRBD1 (6 bases). The sequence was obtained from a human donor who had recovered from COVID-19. The CDR3 DNA reads as TGTGCCAGCAGTTACAAGGGGGGCACTGAAGCTTTCTTT. As protein: CASSYKGGTEAFF.